This TCR beta chain derives from a study of blood T cell repertoires in COVID-19. On the study more broadly: COVID-19 samples from acute and convalescent phases originated in the United States, Italy and Spain.

As processed by the authors: Quantification of nucleated cells was approximated via reference gene primer amplification. Assay: immunoSEQ multiplex PCR; the TCRdb copy retains only in-frame clones and omits some. The V and J calls and clone size are taken from that table; D and trimming were inferred from the DNA. The sample consists of roughly 150,000 clones, 84% of them appearing once. Trimming took off 3 bases at V and 0 bases at J, with 14 bases between the two ends. The CDR3 loop spans 16 amino acids. Germline CDR1 reads SGHNT; CDR2 reads YYREEE (reference sequence). This clone appeared a single time.

This chain links TRBV5-4 with TRBJ2-3, with a weak D call TRBD2 (6 bases). The sequence came from a woman older than 75 with COVID-19, enrolled during active disease. The sequencing input was peripheral blood. The CDR3 reads CASSSPSDSSTDTQYF. CDR3 DNA sequence: TGTGCCAGCAGCTCTCCTAGCGACTCTAGCACAGATACGCAGTATTTT.